One and the same sample provided the 14 T cell receptor beta chains below, sequenced in a study of cytomegalovirus exposure and HLA in healthy donors. Sequenced by immunoSEQ multiplex PCR; TCRdb stores in-frame clones only, minus some. This table has 150,000 to 200,000 clones, 86% appearing once. Material for sequencing was PBMCs. The receptors shown here come from a woman under 30 in good health and CMV-seronegative.

The chain couples TRBV9 to TRBJ2-3; maybe TRBD2 (6 bases). This CDR3 has 13 residues. CDR1 is SGDLS, CDR2 YYNGEE, per germline. The ends were cut back, 2 bases at V and 4 bases at J, with 8 bases in the middle. Here the CDR3 DNA reads TGTGCCAGCAGCGTCGGGACTCCAGATACGCAGTATTTT. It yields the protein CASSVGTPDTQYF. The full variable domain, with the rest looked up from reference TRBV9 and TRBJ2-3, is DSGVTQTPKHLITATGQRVTLRCSPRSGDLSVYWYQQSLDQGLQFLIQYYNGEERAKGNILERFSAQQFPDLHSELNLSSLELGDSALYFCASSVGTPDTQYFGPGTRLTVL.

J is TRBJ2-3 and V is TRBV6-6, with TRBD2 matching 12 bases. The CDR3 spans 15 residues. Per the germline V gene, CDR1 is MNHNY and CDR2 is SVGAGI (reference sequence). Unmatched junction bases numbered 7, after V lost 6 bases and J lost 6 bases. The CDR3 sequence is CASSLAGGPLDTQYF. CDR3 sequence (DNA): TGTGCCAGCAGCCTAGCGGGGGGGCCGTTGGATACGCAGTATTTT.

The chain carries TRBV7-2 and TRBJ1-2; the match to TRBD1 covers 7 bases. This CDR3 comprises 16 residues. V trimming: 5 bases; J trimming: 0 bases; junction bases outside the gene matches: 9. Germline V lookup: CDR1 SGHTA, CDR2 FQGNSA. The CDR3 loop is CASSPGVGTANYGYTF. Written as DNA, the CDR3 is TGTGCCAGCAGCCCCGGGGTGGGGACAGCTAACTATGGCTACACCTTC.

This sequence joins TRBV5-4 and TRBJ2-5; 9 bases fit TRBD1. Germline values: CDR1 SGHNT, CDR2 YYREEE (reference sequence). V shed 5 bases and J 5 bases; nucleotides not matched to a gene: 10. The CDR3 consists of 15 residues. The CDR3 nucleotides read TGTGCCAGCAGACCGACCGGGACAGGGATTGAGACCCAGTACTTC. It yields the protein CASRPTGTGIETQYF.

The chain has TRBV18 and TRBJ1-5; TRBD1 is a possible D gene (5 bases). Germline V gene data show CDR1 as KGHSH and CDR2 as LQKENI. The CDR3 runs 15 residues. V was cut by 3 bases and J by 1 base, with 10 bases left in between. The CDR3 bases are TGTGCCAGCTCACCCATCCAGGGAAGCAATCAGCCCCAGCATTTT. It specifies CASSPIQGSNQPQHF.

Here the CDR3 reads CASSEVGTPGEQYF. The CDR3 nucleotides read TGTGCCAGCAGTGAGGTTGGGACACCAGGAGAGCAGTACTTC. The genes are TRBV27 and TRBJ2-7; D may be TRBD1 (6 bases). Looked up from germline, CDR1 is MNHEY and CDR2 is SMNVEV (reference sequence). Trimming took off 5 bases at V and 7 bases at J, with 18 bases between the two ends. This CDR3 is built from 14 residues.

This clone has a handful of counts. The chain couples TRBV10-3 to TRBJ1-1; 7 bases align to TRBD1. The CDR3 sequence is 12 residues long. Germline assignment: CDR1 ENHRY and CDR2 SYGVKD. V gave up 11 bases and J gave up 5 bases; unmatched junction bases: 8. CDR3 in amino acids: CAVQGQRTEAFF. The CDR3 coding sequence is TGTGCCGTACAGGGACAGAGGACTGAAGCTTTCTTT.

This rearrangement joins TRBV2 to TRBJ2-7, with D perhaps matching TRBD2 (5 bases). V was trimmed by 1 base and J by 0 bases, leaving 10 bases between them. Germline loops: CDR1 SNHLY, CDR2 FYNNEI. The CDR3 totals 15 residues. CDR3 DNA sequence: TGTGCCAGCAGTGAAGGGAGGCAGAGCTCCTACGAGCAGTACTTC. This gives the protein CASSEGRQSSYEQYF.

The chain links TRBV11-2 to TRBJ2-7, with D possibly TRBD2 on 5 matching bases. Trimming pared 8 bases from V and 0 bases from J, leaving 14 bases between. Germline CDR1 reads SGHAT; CDR2 reads FQNNGV. The CDR3 extends over 14 amino acids. CDR3 sequence reads: CASPTEVFSYEQYF. CDR3 in DNA: TGTGCCAGCCCGACGGAGGTGTTCTCCTACGAGCAGTACTTC.

The rearrangement links TRBV5-1 to TRBJ2-1; 10 positions agree with TRBD2. This CDR3 is 13 amino acids long. Germline V gene lookup returns CDR1 SGHRS and CDR2 YFSETQ. After removal of 6 bases from V and 4 bases from J, the junction contained 1 base not matched to a gene. The CDR3 DNA follows: TGCGCCAGCACTAGCGGGGGATACAATGAGCAGTTCTTC. Translation: CASTSGGYNEQFF. The whole variable domain, filled in from reference TRBV5-1 and TRBJ2-1, reads KAGVTQTPRYLIKTRGQQVTLSCSPISGHRSVSWYQQTPGQGLQFLFEYFSETQRNKGNFPGRFSGRQFSNSRSEMNVSTLELGDSALYLCASTSGGYNEQFFGPGTRLTVL.

On this clone: The junction does not match germline at one end; this may be a read error. This rearrangement joins TRBV30 to TRBJ1-5; weak D call: TRBD1 (5 bases). From germline, CDR1 is GTSNPN and CDR2 SVGIG (reference sequence). The CDR3 length is 13 residues. The CDR3 DNA sequence: TGTACCTGGAGTCGGGGGTGGAATCAGCCCCAGCATTTT. Protein product: CTWSRGWNQPQHF.

Only one count was recorded for this clone. The chain recombines TRBV7-9 with TRBJ2-1; D may be TRBD2 (7 bases). V lost 5 bases to trimming and J lost 2 bases, with 13 bases between them. CDR1 is SEHNR and CDR2 is FQNEAQ in the germline V gene (reference sequence). The CDR3 runs to 15 residues. The CDR3 DNA is TGTGCCAGCAGCGGAACAGGGACTACCTACAATGAGCAGTTCTTC. This codes for CASSGTGTTYNEQFF. Looking up the rest from reference TRBV7-9 and TRBJ2-1 gives the full variable domain: DTGVSQNPRHKITKRGQNVTFRCDPISEHNRLYWYRQTLGQGPEFLTYFQNEAQLEKSRLLSDRFSAERPKGSFSTLEIQRTEQGDSAMYLCASSGTGTTYNEQFFGPGTRLTVL.

The CDR3 DNA reads TGTGCCAGCAGCTTAGATCCTGCAGGGCGGAATGAGCAGTTCTTC. Residues: CASSLDPAGRNEQFF. The chain links TRBV7-2 to TRBJ2-1; D perhaps matches TRBD1 (5 bases). Germline assignment: CDR1 SGHTA and CDR2 FQGNSA. The CDR3 runs to 15 residues. Trimming cost V 1 base and J 7 bases, with 14 bases left between them.

This chain connects TRBV7-2 to TRBJ2-7, with D possibly being TRBD2 (5 bases). Germline V gives CDR1 SGHTA, CDR2 FQGNSA. This CDR3 contains 15 residues. Trimming took off 0 bases at V and 7 bases at J, with 16 bases between the two ends. CDR3 sequence (DNA): TGTGCCAGCAGCTTAGCGCTGGGCGGACTGGGGGAGCAGTACTTC. The encoded protein is CASSLALGGLGEQYF.